This is a list of T cell receptor beta chains from one sample in a study of OX40 agonist ivuxolimab in advanced cancers. Clones were read by immunoSEQ multiplex PCR, and TCRdb kept only the in-frame ones, dropping some. This table holds almost 85,000 clones, around 84% found once. This specimen consisted of CD4+ or CD8+ T cells sorted from blood, obtained in a trial of the OX40 agonist ivuxolimab. Receptor source: an adult with an advanced solid tumor such as melanoma, head and neck, liver or kidney cancer. Each CDR3 is given with its conserved first and last residue. A D gene is named only where the DNA matches it firmly. Where a row states a size, it is once, few, many or the class of an expanded clone; other rows omit it.

v_call	clone_size	d_call	j_call	cdr3_aa	cdr3_nt
TRBV6-5	NA	TRBD1	TRBJ1-4	CASSFGQDGNEKLFF	TGTGCCAGCAGTTTCGGACAGGATGGTAATGAAAAACTGTTTTTT
TRBV7-2	NA	NA	TRBJ2-7	CASSSKPLYEQYF	TGTGCCAGCAGCTCCAAGCCCCTCTACGAGCAGTACTTC
TRBV7-2	NA	TRBD2	TRBJ2-1	CASSLAPPGSGSYNEQFF	TGTGCCAGCAGCTTAGCCCCGCCTGGTAGCGGGTCCTACAATGAGCAGTTCTTC
TRBV27	NA	NA	TRBJ2-7	CASLSPRGHEQYF	TGTGCCAGCCTCTCCCCGAGGGGCCACGAGCAGTACTTC
TRBV7-9	NA	NA	TRBJ1-2	CASSLRGSVRGYTF	TGTGCCAGCAGCTTAAGGGGCTCGGTACGTGGCTACACCTTC
TRBV2	NA	NA	TRBJ2-5	CAGGPEGETQYF	TGTGCCGGGGGCCCCGAGGGAGAGACCCAGTACTTC
TRBV6-1	NA	TRBD2	TRBJ2-3	CATGTSESGTQYF	TGTGCCACAGGGACTAGCGAGTCAGGAACGCAGTATTTT
TRBV15	NA	NA	TRBJ1-4	CATSSGYANEKLFF	TGTGCCACCAGTTCAGGTTACGCTAATGAAAAACTGTTTTTT
TRBV7-9	NA	TRBD1	TRBJ1-5	CASSRQGGNQPQHF	TGTGCCAGCAGCCGACAGGGAGGCAATCAGCCCCAGCATTTT
TRBV5-1	NA	TRBD1	TRBJ1-1	CASSLATGGNTEAFF	TGCGCCAGCAGCTTGGCGACAGGGGGCAACACTGAAGCTTTCTTT
TRBV9	few	NA	TRBJ2-1	CASSAQYRGGEQFF	TGTGCCAGCAGCGCCCAATATAGGGGCGGTGAGCAGTTCTTC
TRBV5-1	NA	TRBD1	TRBJ2-1	CASSQDRANNEQFF	TGCGCCAGCAGCCAAGACAGGGCCAACAATGAGCAGTTCTTC
TRBV6-5	NA	TRBD2	TRBJ2-7	CASSRRGASYEQYF	TGTGCCAGCAGTCGGCGGGGGGCGTCCTACGAGCAGTACTTC
TRBV7-3	few	NA	TRBJ1-1	CASSLQGNTEAFF	TGTGCCAGCAGCTTACAGGGGAACACTGAAGCTTTCTTT
TRBV6-6	once	NA	TRBJ1-5	CASSYRASNQPQHF	TGTGCCAGCAGTTACCGGGCTAGCAATCAGCCCCAGCATTTT
TRBV21-1	NA	NA	TRBJ1-3	CASSKRRRPGVSGNTIYF	TGTGCCAGCAGCAAACGAAGGAGGCCAGGGGTCTCTGGAAACACCATATATTTT
TRBV9	NA	TRBD2	TRBJ2-1	CASSPQLGLAGGSSEQFF	TGTGCCAGCAGCCCCCAGTTAGGACTAGCGGGAGGATCGAGTGAGCAGTTCTTC
TRBV6-5	once	NA	TRBJ2-5	CASSYSRQARETQYF	TGTGCCAGCAGTTACTCGAGACAGGCAAGGGAGACCCAGTACTTC
TRBV6-1	NA	NA	TRBJ2-5	CASSRGWTQYF	TGTGCCAGCAGCCGCGGGTGGACCCAGTACTTC
TRBV19	NA	TRBD2	TRBJ2-7	CASSMEIAGTYEQYF	TGTGCCAGTAGTATGGAAATAGCGGGAACCTACGAGCAGTACTTC
TRBV7-2	NA	NA	TRBJ2-3	CASSRSERDTQYF	TGTGCCAGCAGCCGCTCCGAGAGGGATACGCAGTATTTT
TRBV7-9	NA	TRBD2	TRBJ2-3	CASTRGIAGSTDTQYF	TGTGCCAGCACCCGTGGCATAGCGGGTAGCACAGATACGCAGTATTTT
TRBV7-9	NA	NA	TRBJ1-3	CASEYQGAGNTIYF	TGTGCCAGCGAGTATCAGGGCGCTGGAAACACCATATATTTT
TRBV6-5	NA	NA	TRBJ1-6	CASSYSWGGNNSPLHF	TGTGCCAGCAGTTACTCCTGGGGTGGCAATAATTCACCCCTCCACTTT
TRBV5-8	NA	NA	TRBJ2-2	CASSFRVAGELFF	TGTGCCAGCAGCTTTCGGGTGGCCGGGGAGCTGTTTTTT
TRBV19	NA	NA	TRBJ1-5	CASSMGGSNQPQHF	TGTGCCAGTAGTATGGGGGGGAGCAATCAGCCCCAGCATTTT
TRBV9	once	TRBD1	TRBJ1-4	CASSTPPGQGPQEGEKLFF	TGTGCCAGCAGCACACCCCCGGGACAGGGGCCCCAAGAGGGGGAAAAACTGTTTTTT
TRBV30	NA	NA	TRBJ2-7	CAWSVHGYEQYF	TGTGCCTGGAGTGTACACGGGTACGAGCAGTACTTC
TRBV10-1	NA	NA	TRBJ2-7	CASSSSRGYEQYF	TGCGCCAGCAGTTCCTCTCGGGGATACGAGCAGTACTTC
TRBV18	NA	NA	TRBJ1-1	CASSPRNPGQNTEAFF	TGTGCCAGCTCACCACGTAATCCCGGACAGAACACTGAAGCTTTCTTT
TRBV6-1	NA	NA	TRBJ1-1	CASSVPSPDTEAFF	TGTGCCAGCAGTGTACCCAGCCCGGATACTGAAGCTTTCTTT
TRBV7-9	NA	NA	TRBJ1-1	CASSPGLEAFF	TGTGCCAGCAGCCCGGGACTCGAAGCTTTCTTT
TRBV4-1	NA	TRBD1	TRBJ2-7	CASSQSVGGQASYEQYF	TGCGCCAGCAGCCAATCCGTTGGGGGACAGGCGTCCTACGAGCAGTACTTC